This T cell receptor (beta chain) was profiled in a study of response to subunit inactivated influenza vaccine. This clonotype was seen repeatedly, ten times or more. TCRdb reprocessed the RT-PCR reads with MiXCR, giving one entry per CDR3 protein. Among a few hundred thousand distinct CDR3 sequences listed, about 10% were seen once. The germline V and J ends were trimmed by 2 bases and 5 bases, with 7 bases remaining between them. This CDR3 contains 12 residues. The same specimen was also included in a second study, on T cells expressing NK-cell markers. This second study says: 5'RACE template switching with UMIs generated TCR beta cDNA.

The source was PBMCs from blood, collected on the day of vaccination. The chain joins TRBV12-3 or TRBV12-4 to TRBJ2-7; D is uncertain. The clonotype originates from a middle-aged man who received an inactivated influenza vaccine. The CDR3 spells CASSLWWNEQYF. In DNA, the CDR3 is TGTGCCAGCAGTTTATGGTGGAACGAGCAGTACTTC.